This T cell receptor (beta chain) was profiled in a study of cytomegalovirus exposure and HLA in healthy donors. V was pared by 2 bases and J by 4 bases, with 11 bases of the junction left unmatched. This CDR3 contains 18 residues. CDR1 is MNHEY and CDR2 is SMNVEV in the germline V gene (reference sequence). The PCR ran on 60 Vbeta and 13 Jbeta primers. Repertoires were generated with immunoSEQ multiplex PCR, while TCRdb's copy carries only in-frame clones and drops some. In the table there are about 190,000 clones, approximately 80% of which are singletons. Sequencing was done on a sample of PBMCs. This clonotype originated in a woman aged 18-29 years in good health and CMV-seronegative. This rearrangement joins TRBV27 to TRBJ2-2; 9 bases align to TRBD1. The CDR3 protein is CASSLLLYGTGTTGELFF. The CDR3 region has the DNA TGTGCCAGCAGTTTACTTTTGTACGGGACAGGGACCACCGGGGAGCTGTTTTTT.